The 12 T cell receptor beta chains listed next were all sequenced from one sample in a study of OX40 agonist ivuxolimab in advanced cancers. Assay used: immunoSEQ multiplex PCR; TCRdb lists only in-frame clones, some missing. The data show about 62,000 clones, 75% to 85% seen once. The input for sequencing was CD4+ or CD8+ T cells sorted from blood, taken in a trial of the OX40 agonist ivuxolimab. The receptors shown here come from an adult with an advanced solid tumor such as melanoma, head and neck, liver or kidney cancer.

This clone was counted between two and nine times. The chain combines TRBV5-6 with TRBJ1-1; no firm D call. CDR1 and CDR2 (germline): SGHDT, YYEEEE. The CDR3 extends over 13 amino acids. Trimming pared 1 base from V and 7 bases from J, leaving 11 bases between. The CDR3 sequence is CASSLWNSGEAFF. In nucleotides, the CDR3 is TGTGCCAGCAGCTTGTGGAACAGTGGTGAAGCTTTCTTT. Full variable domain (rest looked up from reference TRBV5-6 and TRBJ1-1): DAGVTQSPTHLIKTRGQQVTLRCSPKSGHDTVSWYQQALGQGPQFIFQYYEEEERQRGNFPDRFSGHQFPNYSSELNVNALLLGDSALYLCASSLWNSGEAFFGQGTRLTVV.

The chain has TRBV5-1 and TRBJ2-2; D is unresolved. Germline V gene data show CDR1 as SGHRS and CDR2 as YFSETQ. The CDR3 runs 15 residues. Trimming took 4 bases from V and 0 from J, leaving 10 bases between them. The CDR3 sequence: CASSRAPTNTGELFF. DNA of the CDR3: TGCGCCAGCAGCCGCGCTCCCACGAACACCGGGGAGCTGTTTTTT.

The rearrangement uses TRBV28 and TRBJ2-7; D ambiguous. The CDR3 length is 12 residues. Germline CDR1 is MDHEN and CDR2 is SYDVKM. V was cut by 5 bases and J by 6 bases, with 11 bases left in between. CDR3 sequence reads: CASSSGPREQYF. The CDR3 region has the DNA TGTGCCAGCAGTAGTGGTCCTCGCGAGCAGTACTTC.

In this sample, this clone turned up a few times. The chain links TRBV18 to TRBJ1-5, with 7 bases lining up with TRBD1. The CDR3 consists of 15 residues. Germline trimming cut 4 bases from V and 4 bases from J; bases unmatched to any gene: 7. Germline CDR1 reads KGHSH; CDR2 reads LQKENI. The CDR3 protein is CASSQQGNSNQPQHF. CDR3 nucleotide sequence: TGTGCCAGCTCACAACAGGGGAATTCTAATCAGCCCCAGCATTTT.

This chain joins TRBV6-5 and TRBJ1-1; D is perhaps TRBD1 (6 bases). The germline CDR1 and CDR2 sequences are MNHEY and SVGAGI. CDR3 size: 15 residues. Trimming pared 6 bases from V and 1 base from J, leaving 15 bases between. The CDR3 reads CASRGRDTSNTEAFF. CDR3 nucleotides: TGTGCCAGCAGAGGACGGGACACTTCGAACACTGAAGCTTTCTTT.

DNA for the CDR3: TGTGCCAGCAGTCCCGAGGGGGGGCGCACAGATACGCAGTATTTT. This translates into CASSPEGGRTDTQYF. The chain employs TRBV9 and TRBJ2-3, with a weak D call TRBD2 (7 bases). Germline V CDR1 and CDR2: SGDLS, YYNGEE. The CDR3 sequence is 15 residues long. The germline V and J ends were trimmed by 5 bases and 1 base, with 14 bases remaining between them.

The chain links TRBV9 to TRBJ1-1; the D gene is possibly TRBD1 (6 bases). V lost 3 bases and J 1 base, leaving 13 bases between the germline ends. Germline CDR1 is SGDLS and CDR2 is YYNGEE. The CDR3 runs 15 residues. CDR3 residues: CASSGGTLGNTEAFF. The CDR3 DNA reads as TGTGCCAGCAGCGGCGGGACATTGGGGAACACTGAAGCTTTCTTT.

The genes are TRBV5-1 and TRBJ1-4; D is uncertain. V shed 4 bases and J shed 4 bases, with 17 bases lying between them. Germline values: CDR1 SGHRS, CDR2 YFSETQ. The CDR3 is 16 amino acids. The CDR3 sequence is CASSPDPPGFNEKLFF. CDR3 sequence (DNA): TGCGCCAGCAGCCCGGACCCACCGGGGTTTAATGAAAAACTGTTTTTT. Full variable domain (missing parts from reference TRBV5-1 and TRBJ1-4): KAGVTQTPRYLIKTRGQQVTLSCSPISGHRSVSWYQQTPGQGLQFLFEYFSETQRNKGNFPGRFSGRQFSNSRSEMNVSTLELGDSALYLCASSPDPPGFNEKLFFGSGTQLSVL.

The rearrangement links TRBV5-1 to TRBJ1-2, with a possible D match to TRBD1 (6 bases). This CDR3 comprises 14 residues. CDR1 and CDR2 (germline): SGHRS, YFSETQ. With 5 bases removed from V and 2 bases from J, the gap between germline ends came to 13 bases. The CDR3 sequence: CASSPGQTNYGYTF. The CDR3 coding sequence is TGCGCCAGCAGTCCTGGACAGACGAACTATGGCTACACCTTC.

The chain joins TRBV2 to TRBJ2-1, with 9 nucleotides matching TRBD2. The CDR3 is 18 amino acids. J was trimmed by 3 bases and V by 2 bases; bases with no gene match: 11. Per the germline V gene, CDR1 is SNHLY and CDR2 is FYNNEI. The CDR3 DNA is TGTGCCAGCAGTGAATTGAAATCGGGGACTAGCAACTACAATGAGCAGTTCTTC. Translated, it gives CASSELKSGTSNYNEQFF.

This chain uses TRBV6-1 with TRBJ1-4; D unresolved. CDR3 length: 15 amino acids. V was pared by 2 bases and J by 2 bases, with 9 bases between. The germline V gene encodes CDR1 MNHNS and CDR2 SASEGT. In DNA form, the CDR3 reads TGTGCCAGCAGTGAATTCGGGAGGACTAATGAAAAACTGTTTTTT. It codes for CASSEFGRTNEKLFF.

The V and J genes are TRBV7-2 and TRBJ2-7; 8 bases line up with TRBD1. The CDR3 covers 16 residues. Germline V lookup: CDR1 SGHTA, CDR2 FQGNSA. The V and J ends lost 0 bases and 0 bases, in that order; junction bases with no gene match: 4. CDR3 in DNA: TGTGCCAGCAGCTTAGCGTCGGGACAGGCCTCCTACGAGCAGTACTTC. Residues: CASSLASGQASYEQYF.